Shown below are 12 T cell receptor beta chains from a single sample sequenced in a study of T cells in localized non-small cell lung cancer. Profiled with immunoSEQ multiplex PCR; TCRdb holds only in-frame clones, not every one. The table includes roughly 1,100 clones, about 35% detected once. The sequenced sample was lung tumor tissue, obtained before any cancer treatment. These receptors were taken from a male donor aged 60 or over with stage I squamous cell lung carcinoma.

By share, this clone ranks as large. The chain links TRBV6-8 to TRBJ2-7; D gene ambiguous. The CDR3 consists of 13 residues. Germline V gene sequence: CDR1 MNHGY, CDR2 SAAAGT. Trimming removed 7 bases from V and 0 bases from J, with 10 bases in between. The CDR3 loop reads CASNHESSYEQYF. The DNA of the CDR3 is TGTGCCAGCAACCACGAGAGCTCCTACGAGCAGTACTTC.

By sample share, this clone is medium-sized. The chain joins TRBV6-8 to TRBJ1-3; D is uncertain. Germline V gene data show CDR1 as MNHGY and CDR2 as SAAAGT. The CDR3 runs 13 residues. Trimming stripped 4 bases from V and 2 bases from J, with 6 bases between. Written as DNA, the CDR3 is TGTGCCAGCAGTTTGACCGCTGGAAACACCATATATTTT. Its translation: CASSLTAGNTIYF.

This rearrangement joins TRBV6-8 to TRBJ1-2, with TRBD1 identical over 8 bases. V trimming: 7 bases; J trimming: 1 base; junction bases outside the gene matches: 8. CDR1 MNHGY and CDR2 SAAAGT come from the germline V gene. The CDR3 has 15 residues. CDR3 loop: CASTVDRGSNYGYTF. The CDR3 DNA is TGTGCCAGCACCGTAGACAGGGGTAGTAACTATGGCTACACCTTC.

As to this clone: The read gets to within 1 residue of the CDR3 end, and the germline J gene fills in the rest. The genes are TRBV10-3 and TRBJ1-1; D remains unclear. The CDR3 totals 15 residues. V gave up 0 bases and J gave up 1 base, with 9 bases separating them. CDR1 is ENHRY, CDR2 SYGVKD, per germline. The CDR3: CAISESQRRNTEAFF. The covered CDR3 bases are TGTGCCATCAGTGAGTCACAGAGGAGGAACACTGAAGCTTTC.

By proportion, this clone is medium-sized. This rearrangement joins TRBV6-8 to TRBJ2-7, with TRBD2 matching over 7 bases. The CDR3 is 15 residues long. Germline CDR1 is MNHGY and CDR2 is SAAAGT. Losses at the gene ends were 5 bases for V and 6 bases for J; bases not matched to a gene: 13. CDR3 coding DNA: TGTGCCAGCAGTACCCGCCGAGCGGGACGTTTCGAGCAGTACTTC. Amino acids: CASSTRRAGRFEQYF.

The table lists this clone with a count of one. The gene calls are TRBV15 and TRBJ1-1; 8 nucleotides line up with TRBD1. The trim removed 1 base at V and 4 bases at J, leaving 5 bases unmatched. The germline CDR1 and CDR2 sequences are LNHNV and YYDKDF (reference sequence). The CDR3 runs to 15 residues. DNA for the CDR3: TGTGCCACCAGCAGAGGTGGACAGGGAAGCACTGAAGCTTTCTTT. This sequence encodes CATSRGGQGSTEAFF.

The V gene is TRBV29-1, the J gene TRBJ1-2; a possible D gene is TRBD1 (5 bases). The CDR3 contains 14 residues. The germline V gene encodes CDR1 SQVTM and CDR2 ANQGSEA. The V and J ends lost 2 bases and 0 bases respectively, with 10 bases between them. CDR3 DNA: TGCAGCGTTGAAAAGACAGCAGCTAACTATGGCTACACCTTC. This translates into CSVEKTAANYGYTF.

This clone showed up just a few times. The V call is TRBV11-3, the J call TRBJ2-5, with 10 bases lining up with TRBD1. J was trimmed by 5 bases and V by 5 bases; bases with no gene match: 14. The CDR3 has 17 residues. Germline values: CDR1 SGHNT, CDR2 YENEEA. The CDR3 sequence is CASSPRQGARVDETQYF. CDR3 nucleotide sequence: TGTGCCAGCAGCCCACGACAGGGGGCGCGGGTCGATGAGACCCAGTACTTC.

This chain connects TRBV10-2 to TRBJ2-1; D is ambiguous. The CDR3 runs to 14 residues. V was shortened by 4 bases and J by 12 bases, with 19 bases between the two germline ends. The germline CDR1 and CDR2 sequences are WSHSY and SAAADI. The CDR3 here is CASSGLGENGWQFF. CDR3 coding DNA: TGCGCCAGCAGTGGTTTGGGTGAAAATGGGTGGCAGTTCTTC.

The chain links TRBV25-1 to TRBJ1-1; TRBD1 is a possible D gene (5 bases). The CDR3 consists of 14 residues. V lost 5 bases, J lost 3 bases, and 13 bases lay in between. Germline lookup yields CDR1 MGHDK and CDR2 SYGVNS. The CDR3, as DNA: TGTGCCAGCAGTAGGGGAGGGGAGCACACTGAAGCTTTCTTT. Protein product: CASSRGGEHTEAFF.

CDR3 sequence reads: CSVKTGDSYEQYF. The CDR3 DNA reads TGCAGCGTCAAGACAGGGGATAGTTACGAGCAGTACTTC. The chain uses TRBV29-1 and TRBJ2-7; 8 nucleotides line up with TRBD1. Germline CDR1 and CDR2: SQVTM and ANQGSEA. Trimming cost V 6 bases and J 4 bases; bases outside gene matches: 8. CDR3 length: 13 amino acids.

The CDR3 bases are TGTGCCAGCAGTCCGTACCGGAGCGCGAGCTCCTACGAGCAGTACTTC. Encoded protein: CASSPYRSASSYEQYF. V and J are TRBV28 and TRBJ2-7; no firm D call. The CDR3 extends over 16 amino acids. The germline gives CDR1 MDHEN, CDR2 SYDVKM. Trimming left V 5 bases short and J 0 bases short, with 17 bases between.